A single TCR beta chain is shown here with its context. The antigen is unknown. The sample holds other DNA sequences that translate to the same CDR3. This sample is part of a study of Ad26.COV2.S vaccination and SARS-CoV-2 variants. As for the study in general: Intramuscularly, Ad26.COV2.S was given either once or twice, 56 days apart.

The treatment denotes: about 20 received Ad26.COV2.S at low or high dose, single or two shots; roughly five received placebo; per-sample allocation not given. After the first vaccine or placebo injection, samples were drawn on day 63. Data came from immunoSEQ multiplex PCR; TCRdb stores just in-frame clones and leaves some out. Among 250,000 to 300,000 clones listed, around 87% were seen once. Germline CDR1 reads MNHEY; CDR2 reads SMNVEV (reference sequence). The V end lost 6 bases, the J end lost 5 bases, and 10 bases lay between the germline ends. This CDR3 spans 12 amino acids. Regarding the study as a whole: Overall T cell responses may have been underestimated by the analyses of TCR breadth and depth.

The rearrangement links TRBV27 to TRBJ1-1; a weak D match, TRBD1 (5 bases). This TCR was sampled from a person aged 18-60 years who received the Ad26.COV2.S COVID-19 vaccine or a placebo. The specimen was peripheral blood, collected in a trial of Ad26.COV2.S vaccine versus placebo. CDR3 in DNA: TGTGCCAGCAGCCGTGGGGGGACTGAAGCTTTCTTT. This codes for CASSRGGTEAFF.